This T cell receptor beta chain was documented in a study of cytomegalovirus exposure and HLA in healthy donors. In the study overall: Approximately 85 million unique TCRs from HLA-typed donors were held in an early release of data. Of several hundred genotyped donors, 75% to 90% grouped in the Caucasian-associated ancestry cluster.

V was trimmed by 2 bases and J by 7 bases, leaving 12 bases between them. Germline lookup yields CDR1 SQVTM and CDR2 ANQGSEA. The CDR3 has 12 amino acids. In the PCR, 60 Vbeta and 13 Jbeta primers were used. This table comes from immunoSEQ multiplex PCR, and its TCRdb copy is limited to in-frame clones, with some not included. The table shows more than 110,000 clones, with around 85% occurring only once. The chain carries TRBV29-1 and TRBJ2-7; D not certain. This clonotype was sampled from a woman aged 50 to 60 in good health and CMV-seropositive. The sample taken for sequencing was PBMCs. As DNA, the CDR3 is TGCAGCGTTGAATCGGCATCAGGAGAGCAGTACTTC. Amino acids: CSVESASGEQYF.